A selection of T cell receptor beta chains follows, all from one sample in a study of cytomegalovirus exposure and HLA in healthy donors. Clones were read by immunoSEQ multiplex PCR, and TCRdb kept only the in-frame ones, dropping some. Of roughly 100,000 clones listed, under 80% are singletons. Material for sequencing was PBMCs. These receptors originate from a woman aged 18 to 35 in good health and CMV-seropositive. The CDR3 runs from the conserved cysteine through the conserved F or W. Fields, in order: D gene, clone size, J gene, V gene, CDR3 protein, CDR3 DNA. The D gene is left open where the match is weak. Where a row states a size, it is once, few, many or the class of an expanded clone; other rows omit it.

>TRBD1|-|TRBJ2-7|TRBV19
CASSWDSQTSYEQYF
TGTGCCAGTAGTTGGGACAGTCAGACATCCTACGAGCAGTACTTC
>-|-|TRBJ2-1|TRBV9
CASSGRGYNEQFF
TGTGCCAGCAGCGGCCGGGGCTACAATGAGCAGTTCTTC
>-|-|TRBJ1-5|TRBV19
CASTPSGPNQPQHF
TGTGCCAGTACCCCCAGCGGGCCAAATCAGCCCCAGCATTTT
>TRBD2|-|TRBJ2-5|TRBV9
CASGGGEKETQYF
TGTGCCAGCGGGGGGGGAGAGAAAGAGACCCAGTACTTC
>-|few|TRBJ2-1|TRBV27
CASSLSSSSSSFHEQFF
TGTGCCAGCAGTTTATCGTCGAGCTCCTCTTCCTTCCACGAGCAGTTCTTC
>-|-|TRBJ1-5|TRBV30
CAWSLGATGQPQHF
TGTGCCTGGAGCCTAGGGGCCACTGGTCAGCCCCAGCATTTT
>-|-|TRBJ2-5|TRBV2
CASSVLRMETQYF
TGTGCCAGCAGTGTGCTCAGGATGGAGACCCAGTACTTC
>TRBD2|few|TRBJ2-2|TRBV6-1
CASSGGLAGGSPPGELFF
TGTGCCAGCAGTGGGGGACTAGCGGGGGGATCCCCCCCCGGGGAGCTGTTTTTT
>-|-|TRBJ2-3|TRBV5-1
CASSSRGGSTDTQYF
TGCGCCAGCAGCTCGCGGGGCGGCAGCACAGATACGCAGTATTTT
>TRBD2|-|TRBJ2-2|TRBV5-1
CASSPAAGGQAGELFF
TGCGCCAGCAGCCCTGCAGCGGGGGGGCAGGCCGGGGAGCTGTTTTTT
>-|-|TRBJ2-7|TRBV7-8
CASSVDRTAGNEQYF
TGTGCCAGCAGCGTAGACCGGACAGCCGGGAACGAGCAGTACTTC
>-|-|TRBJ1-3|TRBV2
CASSQGGNTIYF
TGTGCCAGCAGCCAGGGGGGAAACACCATATATTTT
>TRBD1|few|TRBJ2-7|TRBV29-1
CSGRDSQSEQYF
TGCAGCGGACGGGACAGCCAGTCCGAGCAGTACTTC
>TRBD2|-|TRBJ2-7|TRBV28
CASTPGGALYEQYF
TGTGCCAGCACCCCGGGGGGTGCCCTCTACGAGCAGTACTTC
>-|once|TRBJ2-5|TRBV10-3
CAIMYSEQETQYF
TGTGCCATCATGTATAGCGAGCAAGAGACCCAGTACTTC
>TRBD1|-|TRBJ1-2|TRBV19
CASSIRRTGNNYGYTF
TGTGCCAGTAGTATACGGCGGACAGGGAATAACTATGGCTACACCTTC
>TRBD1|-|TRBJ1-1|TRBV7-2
CASSSGQGFPEAFF
TGTGCCAGCAGTTCGGGACAGGGATTCCCTGAAGCTTTCTTT
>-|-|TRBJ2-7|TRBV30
CAWSAIKNPGHPYEQYF
TGTGCCTGGAGTGCCATTAAAAACCCTGGACACCCCTACGAGCAGTACTTC
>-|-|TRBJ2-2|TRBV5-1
CASSFVPPRHNTGELFF
TGCGCCAGCAGCTTTGTCCCACCCAGACATAACACCGGGGAGCTGTTTTTT
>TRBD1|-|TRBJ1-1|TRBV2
CASSGLPTGQGAEAFF
TGCGCCAGCTCGGGACTTCCCACGGGACAGGGGGCTGAAGCTTTCTTT
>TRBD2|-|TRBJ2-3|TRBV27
CASRVSGGISTQYF
TGTGCCAGCAGGGTTAGCGGGGGTATTAGTACGCAGTATTTT
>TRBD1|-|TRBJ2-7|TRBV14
CASSPDPSRQGRKQYF
TGTGCCAGCAGCCCCGATCCCTCCAGACAGGGGAGGAAGCAGTACTTC
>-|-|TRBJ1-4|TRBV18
CASSPLSNEKLFF
TGTGCCAGCTCACCCCTGAGCAATGAAAAACTGTTTTTT
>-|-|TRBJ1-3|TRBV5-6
CASSSQPGLYGNTIYF
TGTGCCAGCAGCTCCCAACCAGGGTTATACGGAAACACCATATATTTT
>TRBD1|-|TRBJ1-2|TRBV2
CASSGQGGNYGYTF
TGTGCCAGCAGTGGACAGGGGGGTAACTATGGCTACACCTTC
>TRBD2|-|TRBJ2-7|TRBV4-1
CASSQEVGLAGRLINYEQYF
TGCGCCAGCAGCCAAGAGGTAGGGCTAGCGGGACGTTTAATAAACTACGAGCAGTACTTC
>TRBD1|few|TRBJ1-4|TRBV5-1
CASSLQGAGEKLFF
TGCGCCAGCAGCTTACAGGGGGCAGGTGAAAAACTGTTTTTT
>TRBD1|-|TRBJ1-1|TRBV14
CASSRPGTVGTEAFF
TGTGCCAGCAGCCGACCCGGGACAGTGGGGACTGAAGCTTTCTTT
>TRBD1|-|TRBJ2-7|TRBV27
CASSSLRGWGQYF
TGTGCCAGCAGTTCACTCAGGGGGTGGGGGCAGTACTTC
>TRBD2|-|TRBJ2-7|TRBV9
CASSVGGGGASYEQYF
TGTGCCAGCAGCGTAGGGGGCGGGGGGGCCTCTTACGAGCAGTACTTC
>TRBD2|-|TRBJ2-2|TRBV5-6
CASSLALLAGAHTGELFF
TGTGCCAGCAGCTTGGCCTTACTAGCGGGAGCGCACACCGGGGAGCTGTTTTTT
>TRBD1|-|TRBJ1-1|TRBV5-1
CASSWATGGMNTEAFF
TGCGCCAGCAGCTGGGCGACAGGGGGCATGAACACTGAAGCTTTCTTT
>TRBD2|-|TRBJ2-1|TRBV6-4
CASSRLAGVGEQFF
TGTGCCAGCTCTCGACTAGCGGGAGTCGGGGAGCAGTTCTTC
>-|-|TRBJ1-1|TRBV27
CASSFGGYTEAFF
TGTGCCAGCAGTTTCGGGGGTTACACTGAAGCTTTCTTT
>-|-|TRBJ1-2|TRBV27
CASSLSTGNYGYTF
TGTGCCAGCAGTTTATCTACAGGAAACTATGGCTACACCTTC
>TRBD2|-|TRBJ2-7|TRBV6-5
CATGLVYEQYF
TGTGCCACGGGACTAGTCTACGAGCAGTACTTC
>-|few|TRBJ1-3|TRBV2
CARAGFTGNTIYF
TGTGCCAGGGCAGGATTTACTGGAAACACCATATATTTT
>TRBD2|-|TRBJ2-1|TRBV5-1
CASSSGGTSGRREQFF
TGCGCCAGCAGCTCCGGAGGGACTAGCGGGAGGCGGGAGCAGTTCTTC
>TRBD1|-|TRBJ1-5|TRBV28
CASSLVQGARRGNQPQHF
TGTGCCAGCAGTTTGGTACAGGGGGCTCGAAGAGGCAATCAGCCCCAGCATTTT
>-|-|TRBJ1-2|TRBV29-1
CSVETLTGPNYGYTF
TGCAGCGTTGAAACCCTAACAGGACCTAACTATGGCTACACCTTC
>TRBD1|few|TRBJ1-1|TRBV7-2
CASSLGQGVTEAFF
TGTGCCAGCAGCTTAGGGCAGGGGGTGACTGAAGCTTTCTTT
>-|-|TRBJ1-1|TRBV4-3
CASSQDIGKMNTEAFF
TGCGCCAGCAGCCAAGATATCGGGAAGATGAACACTGAAGCTTTCTTT
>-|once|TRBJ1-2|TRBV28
CASSLRNRDTIYGYTF
TGTGCCAGCAGCCTCAGGAACCGGGACACGATCTATGGCTACACCTTC
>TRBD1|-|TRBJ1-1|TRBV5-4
CASSSGTGVIGNTEAFF
TGTGCCAGCAGCTCCGGGACAGGGGTGATTGGGAACACTGAAGCTTTCTTT
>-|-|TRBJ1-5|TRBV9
CASSVGGGNQPQHF
TGTGCCAGCAGCGTAGGGGGGGGGAACCAGCCCCAGCATTTT
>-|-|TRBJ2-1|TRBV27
CASRAGERAISYNEQFF
TGTGCCAGCAGGGCCGGGGAGCGGGCGATCTCCTACAATGAGCAGTTCTTC
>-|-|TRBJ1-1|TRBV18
CASSKGVNTEAFF
TGTGCCAGCTCAAAGGGGGTAAACACTGAAGCTTTCTTT
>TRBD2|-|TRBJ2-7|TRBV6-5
CASSPSGRAYEQYF
TGTGCCAGCAGTCCGAGCGGGAGGGCCTACGAGCAGTACTTC
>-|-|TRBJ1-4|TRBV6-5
CASSYQGPNEKLFF
TGTGCCAGCAGTTACCAGGGTCCCAATGAAAAACTGTTTTTT
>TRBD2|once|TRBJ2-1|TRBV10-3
CAISEGTRGSYNEQFF
TGTGCCATCAGTGAAGGAACGCGGGGGTCCTACAATGAGCAGTTCTTC
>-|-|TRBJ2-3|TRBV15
CATTTVRVGTDTQYF
TGTGCCACCACGACTGTGCGAGTGGGTACGGATACGCAGTATTTT
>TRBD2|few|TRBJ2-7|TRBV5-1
CASSVTSVNLGEQYF
TGCGCCAGCAGCGTGACTAGCGTGAACCTCGGCGAGCAGTACTTC
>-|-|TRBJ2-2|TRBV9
CASGALGIGELFF
TGTGCCAGCGGGGCGTTAGGGATCGGGGAGCTGTTTTTT
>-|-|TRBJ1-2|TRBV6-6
CASGSGGRGGSGYTF
TGTGCCAGCGGATCTGGTGGCAGGGGCGGAAGTGGCTACACCTTC
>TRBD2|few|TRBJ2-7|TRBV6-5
CASSYSTSSYEQYF
TGTGCCAGCAGTTACTCGACTAGCAGCTACGAGCAGTACTTC
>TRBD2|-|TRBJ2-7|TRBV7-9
CASRGAGVSYEQYF
TGTGCCAGCAGGGGAGCGGGGGTTTCCTACGAGCAGTACTTC
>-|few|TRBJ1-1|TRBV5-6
CASSLTMDVGGEAFF
TGTGCCAGCAGCCTCACCATGGATGTAGGGGGTGAAGCTTTCTTT
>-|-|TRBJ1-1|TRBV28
CASSSLWNTEAFF
TGTGCCAGCAGCTCACTCTGGAACACTGAAGCTTTCTTT